The next 10 T cell receptor beta chains were all read from a single sample in a study of T cells in Graves' hyperthyroidism and ophthalmopathy (dated by TCRdb to the late 2010s). The receptor library was made with multiplex PCR. This sample was sequenced with an Illumina HiSeq 2000. TCR beta CDR3 regions were amplified from RNA transcripts. A first-round RT-PCR of the TCR CDR3 used the HTBI primer set with the Qiagen OneStep RT-PCR kit. TCRdb took the public reads, trimmed them with fastp at Q25, ran MiXCR for clone calling and kept in-frame beta chains. Entries are consolidated by CDR3 protein sequence, retaining the most common genes and DNA. Present in this sample are 200,000 to 250,000 distinct CDR3 sequences, around 25% of which were seen just once. The top ten constitute under 40% of the sample. The specimen was blood. The receptors were sampled from a woman between 35 and 50 years old with Graves' ophthalmopathy.

This clonotype was counted at least ten times. The genes are TRBV6-4 and TRBJ1-2, with D perhaps matching TRBD1 (6 bases). V was shortened by 4 bases and J by 2 bases, with 14 bases between the two germline ends. This CDR3 is 15 amino acids long. Looked up from germline, CDR1 is MRHNA and CDR2 is SNTAGT. CDR3 coding DNA: TGTGCCAGCAGTGTCAAGACAGGACTAAACTATGGCTACACCTTC. It encodes CASSVKTGLNYGYTF.

In its sample, this clonotype was seen a few times. V and J are TRBV28 and TRBJ1-2, with 9 nucleotides matching TRBD1. Germline CDR1 is MDHEN and CDR2 is SYDVKM. V shed 9 bases, J shed 3 bases, and the junction held 11 bases outside the gene matches. The CDR3 extends over 15 amino acids. The CDR3 nucleotides read TGTGCCAGTAACCCCCTGGACAGGGGATACTATGGCTACACCTTC. Translation: CASNPLDRGYYGYTF.

This clonotype has ten or more counts. The chain carries TRBV4-1 and TRBJ2-7; D remains unclear. V was trimmed by 0 bases and J by 0 bases, leaving 6 bases between them. This CDR3 region has 14 residues. CDR1 MGHRA and CDR2 YSYEKL come from the germline V gene. The CDR3: CASSQERGSYEQYF. The CDR3 DNA follows: TGCGCCAGCAGCCAAGAGCGCGGCTCCTACGAGCAGTACTTC.

This clonotype was found a few times. This chain links TRBV12-3 or TRBV12-4 with TRBJ1-2, with D unclear. Trimming took 6 bases from V and 3 from J, leaving 11 bases between them. The CDR3 sequence is 13 residues long. The CDR3 DNA sequence: TGTGCCAGCAGCCACGAGCCCGACTATGGCTACACCTTC. It codes for CASSHEPDYGYTF.

The genes are TRBV6-1 and TRBJ2-5; D is perhaps TRBD1 (6 bases). Per the germline V gene, CDR1 is MNHNS and CDR2 is SASEGT. The ends were cut back, 8 bases at V and 4 bases at J, with 20 bases in the middle. The CDR3 spans 15 residues. CDR3 sequence reads: CASSSSLVRGETQYF. The DNA for the CDR3 is TGTGCCAGCTCATCGAGCTTAGTCAGGGGAGAGACCCAGTACTTC.

This clonotype was detected many times. The rearrangement links TRBV7-3 to TRBJ2-2; weak D call: TRBD2 (6 bases). V gave up 1 base and J gave up 1 base, with 10 bases separating them. The CDR3 runs 16 residues. The germline CDR1 and CDR2 sequences are SGHTA and FQGTGA. The CDR3: CASSLKAEGNTGELFF. CDR3 nucleotide sequence: TGTGCCAGCAGCTTAAAAGCGGAGGGGAACACCGGGGAGCTGTTTTTT. Based on the CDR3 plus reference TRBV7-3 and TRBJ2-2, the full variable domain is GAGVSQTPSNKVTEKGKYVELRCDPISGHTALYWYRQSLGQGPEFLIYFQGTGAADDSGLPNDRFFAVRPEGSVSTLKIQRTERGDSAVYLCASSLKAEGNTGELFFGEGSRLTVL.

This clonotype was seen at least ten times. CDR3 sequence reads: CASRYGQYSNQPQHF. The DNA of the CDR3 is TGTGCCAGCAGGTACGGACAGTATAGCAATCAGCCCCAGCATTTT. The chain recombines TRBV12-3 or TRBV12-4 with TRBJ1-5; D perhaps matches TRBD1 (6 bases). Trimming removed 6 bases at V and 0 bases at J, with 12 bases between. CDR3 length equals 15 residues.

This rearrangement joins TRBV20-1 to TRBJ2-2, with TRBD2 as a possible D gene (5 bases). The CDR3 loop spans 14 amino acids. The V and J ends lost 1 base and 4 bases respectively, with 10 bases between them. Germline CDR1 is DFQATT and CDR2 is SNEGSKA (reference sequence). In DNA form, the CDR3 reads TGCAGTGCTAGAGCCGATAGCGCCACCGGGGAGCTGTTTTTT. It is translated as CSARADSATGELFF.

This clonotype was seen repeatedly, ten times or more. The rearrangement links TRBV13 to TRBJ2-7; D may be TRBD2 (6 bases). The CDR3 runs 15 residues. The germline V gene encodes CDR1 PRHDT and CDR2 FYEKMQ (reference sequence). V was shortened by 1 base and J by 6 bases, with 16 bases between the two germline ends. The CDR3 DNA reads as TGTGCCAGCAGCTTAGCGGTCGGGGGAGGAGGCGAGCAGTACTTC. As protein: CASSLAVGGGGEQYF.

This clonotype was detected many times. The chain carries TRBV6-5 and TRBJ1-1, with 10 nucleotides matching TRBD1. The CDR3 spans 14 residues. J was trimmed by 1 base and V by 10 bases; bases with no gene match: 6. Germline CDR1 and CDR2: MNHEY and SVGAGI. The CDR3 region has the DNA TGTGCCACCCAAGACAGGGGGCAGAACACTGAAGCTTTCTTT. Protein sequence: CATQDRGQNTEAFF.